This is a list of T cell receptor beta chains from one sample in a study of T cell responses to AZD1222 COVID-19 vaccine. Profiled with immunoSEQ multiplex PCR; TCRdb holds only in-frame clones, not every one. The repertoire holds some 97,000 clones, around 90% seen once, with about a sixth in the top ten. The input for sequencing was peripheral blood, taken on day 0 of AZD1222 vaccination. These receptors were taken from an adult in good health. The CDR3 runs from the conserved cysteine through the conserved F or W. The D gene is left open where the match is weak. The size entry is marked missing in some rows and otherwise reads once, few, many or a size class.

size,V,D,J,DNA,CDR3
.,TRBV7-8,TRBD1,TRBJ1-4,TGTGCCAGCAGCTACTTAAGACAGGGGGGGCATGAAAAACTGTTTTTT,CASSYLRQGGHEKLFF
.,TRBV11-2,.,TRBJ1-1,TGTGCCAGCAGCTCAAGGATGAGCGCGAACACTGAAGCTTTCTTT,CASSSRMSANTEAFF
.,TRBV5-1,.,TRBJ2-5,TGCGCCAGCAGCTTAGCTCAAACAAAAGAGACCCAGTACTTC,CASSLAQTKETQYF
.,TRBV5-1,.,TRBJ2-6,TGCGCCAGCAGCTTGACCCCCGGGGGATCGAGCTCTGGGGCCAACGTCCTGACTTTC,CASSLTPGGSSSGANVLTF
.,TRBV18,.,TRBJ1-5,TGTGCCAGCTCACCACTCGGACCCTATAGCAATCAGCCCCAGCATTTT,CASSPLGPYSNQPQHF
.,TRBV28,TRBD1,TRBJ1-2,TGTGCCAGCAGTTTCGGGGGACAGTATGGCTACACCTTC,CASSFGGQYGYTF
.,TRBV11-3,.,TRBJ2-5,TGTGCCAGCAGCCCTGGGGGTAGGGAGACCCAGTACTTC,CASSPGGRETQYF
.,TRBV14,.,TRBJ2-5,TGTGCCAGCAGCCAACTGGACACCCAAGAGACCCAGTACTTC,CASSQLDTQETQYF
.,TRBV19,TRBD1,TRBJ2-5,TGTGCCAGTAGTATTGGGACAGGGAGTCGAGAGACCCAGTACTTC,CASSIGTGSRETQYF
.,TRBV25-1,.,TRBJ2-7,TGTGCCAGCACAAAAGGGACCCACGAGCAGTACTTC,CASTKGTHEQYF
.,TRBV11-2,.,TRBJ2-2,TGTGCCAGCAGCCGAAGAATGGTCAGCTTAGGCACCGGGGAGCTGTTTTTT,CASSRRMVSLGTGELFF
.,TRBV11-2,TRBD2,TRBJ2-3,TGTGCCAGCAGCTTATTAGCTAGCGGGAGCACAGATACGCAGTATTTT,CASSLLASGSTDTQYF
.,TRBV19,.,TRBJ1-4,TGTGCCAGTAGTGCCACAGGGTTGAGAAGGGAAAAACTGTTTTTT,CASSATGLRREKLFF
.,TRBV6-6,.,TRBJ2-2,TGTGCCAGCAGTCACGGGAGAGGTCCCTCCGGGGAGCTGTTTTTT,CASSHGRGPSGELFF
.,TRBV3-1/TRBV3-2,.,TRBJ1-4,TGTGCCAGCAGCCCCCCATGGGGGGCGGGTGAAAAACTGTTTTTT,CASSPPWGAGEKLFF
.,TRBV5-4,.,TRBJ2-3,TGTGCCAGCAGCTCAGCCACGACGAGGCCAGATACGCAGTATTTT,CASSSATTRPDTQYF
.,TRBV5-4,TRBD2,TRBJ2-3,TGTGCCAGCAGCCTACTAGCGGACATCAGCACAGATACGCAGTATTTT,CASSLLADISTDTQYF
.,TRBV4-1,.,TRBJ2-1,TGCGCCAGCAGCCAAGATCGTCAAGGCACCTACAATGAGCAGTTCTTC,CASSQDRQGTYNEQFF
.,TRBV3-1/TRBV3-2,TRBD1,TRBJ1-6,TGTGCCAGCAGCCCAGGGACAGACTATAATTCACCCCTCCACTTT,CASSPGTDYNSPLHF
.,TRBV5-1,TRBD1,TRBJ2-5,TGCGCCAGCAGCTTAGCACAGGGGGAAGGGGAGACCCAGTACTTC,CASSLAQGEGETQYF
few,TRBV7-9,TRBD2,TRBJ2-1,TGTGCCAGCAGCCAACTTCTAGCGGGAGCGGTTGAGCAGTTCTTC,CASSQLLAGAVEQFF
.,TRBV18,.,TRBJ1-6,TGTGCCAGCTCACTAGGGACAATTCCACCCCTCCACTTT,CASSLGTIPPLHF
.,TRBV11-2,.,TRBJ2-7,TGTGCCAGCAGCTATGGACCTCCCTACGAGCAGTACTTC,CASSYGPPYEQYF